This entry concerns a single T cell receptor beta chain. Assay: immunoSEQ multiplex PCR; the TCRdb copy retains only in-frame clones and omits some. This sample yields some 150,000 clones, of which about nine tenths are seen a single time; approximately 1.5% belongs to the top ten. This sample is drawn from a study of control samples from healthy donors and cancer patients. Sequences were obtained from blood. The TCR originated in a woman aged 25 to 39 in good health.

For the CDR3, the DNA is TGTGCCAGCAGCCTCCCACGGTTGAACACTGAAGCTTTCTTT. This encodes CASSLPRLNTEAFF. This sequence joins TRBV6-2 or TRBV6-3 and TRBJ1-1; D remains ambiguous. V was trimmed by 6 bases and J by 0 bases, leaving 11 bases between them. This CDR3 comprises 14 residues. Looked up from germline, CDR1 is MNHEY and CDR2 is SVGEGT.